The present TCR beta chain was sequenced within a study of OX40 agonist ivuxolimab in advanced cancers. In the study overall: Mean age approximately 55 years, range roughly 20 to 85; about 85% male. Study-wide findings and caveats: Low normalized T-cell clonal expansion was additionally recorded for some nonresponders. On average, a greater number of expanded clones characterised CD8+ T cells relative to CD4+.

The table came from immunoSEQ multiplex PCR; TCRdb's copy has only in-frame clones and leaves some out. The table shows about 75,000 clones, with 86% occurring only once. In this sample, this clone turned up a few times. Antigen specificity is unknown. This receptor was identified in an adult with an advanced solid tumor such as melanoma, head and neck, liver or kidney cancer. This sample comprised CD4+ or CD8+ T cells sorted from blood, obtained in a trial of the OX40 agonist ivuxolimab.

The CDR3 nucleotides read TGCGCCAGCAGCCTGGGACTAGCGGGCCAAGAGACCCAGTACTTC. Translation gives CASSLGLAGQETQYF. V gene TRBV5-1 combines with J gene TRBJ2-5; 12 nucleotides match TRBD2. Germline V lookup: CDR1 SGHRS, CDR2 YFSETQ. V gave up 4 bases and J gave up 1 base; unmatched junction bases: 2. This CDR3 contains 15 residues. Full variable domain (missing parts from reference TRBV5-1 and TRBJ2-5): KAGVTQTPRYLIKTRGQQVTLSCSPISGHRSVSWYQQTPGQGLQFLFEYFSETQRNKGNFPGRFSGRQFSNSRSEMNVSTLELGDSALYLCASSLGLAGQETQYFGPGTRLLVL.